This T cell receptor beta chain derives from a study of cytomegalovirus exposure and HLA in healthy donors. Study-level points and caveats: For most TCR sequences rarity was the rule, although some public TCRs occurred in many donors.

60 Vbeta and 13 Jbeta primers were used in PCR. Here immunoSEQ multiplex PCR was the method, and the copy in TCRdb shows in-frame clones only, minus some. The sample lists more than 90,000 clones; 69% were seen once. This clone was observed a few times. The antigen is not known. The TCR was taken from a man in his fifties in good health and CMV-seronegative. The sample taken for sequencing was PBMCs.

CDR3: CTSSQDDAGAETQYF. In DNA form, the CDR3 reads TGCACCAGCAGCCAAGATGATGCGGGAGCAGAGACCCAGTACTTC. The V and J genes are TRBV1 and TRBJ2-5; whether TRBD2, the table's D call, matches the DNA was not checked. TRBV1 is assigned pseudogene status. This CDR3 contains 15 residues.